This T cell receptor beta chain emerged from a study of a mutant IDH1 vaccine in newly diagnosed glioma. The wider study: Onset of vaccination occurred 4-6 weeks following radiotherapy alone, or with temozolomide cycles. The week-35 safety follow-up was V12, and the week-47 study end was V13.

With respect to this clone: What it recognizes is unknown.

TCRdb's copy holds only in-frame clones and misses some; the assay was immunoSEQ multiplex PCR. Of under 40,000 clones in the sample, approximately 89% were seen once. Per the germline V gene, CDR1 is MGHDK and CDR2 is SYGVNS. This CDR3 is 15 amino acids long. V was clipped by 0 bases and J by 3 bases, with 12 bases between them. Study-level results: Immune responses arising from the vaccine appeared in about 95% of patients. Whatever changes occurred in top peripheral T cell clonotypes seemed unrelated to pseudoprogression.

The time point: week 47, end of study. Alongside topical imiquimod, each dose of vaccine comprised 300 ug of mutant IDH1 20-mer peptide. The chain has TRBV25-1 and TRBJ2-7; a possible D gene is TRBD2 (7 bases). This sequence was found in a man between 35 and 55 years old with glioma. The sequences come from PBMCs, collected from a glioma patient whose treatment included an IDH1 peptide vaccine. As DNA, the CDR3 is TGTGCCAGCAGTGAATATAGGGAGGGGGGCTACGAGCAGTACTTC. The encoded protein is CASSEYREGGYEQYF.